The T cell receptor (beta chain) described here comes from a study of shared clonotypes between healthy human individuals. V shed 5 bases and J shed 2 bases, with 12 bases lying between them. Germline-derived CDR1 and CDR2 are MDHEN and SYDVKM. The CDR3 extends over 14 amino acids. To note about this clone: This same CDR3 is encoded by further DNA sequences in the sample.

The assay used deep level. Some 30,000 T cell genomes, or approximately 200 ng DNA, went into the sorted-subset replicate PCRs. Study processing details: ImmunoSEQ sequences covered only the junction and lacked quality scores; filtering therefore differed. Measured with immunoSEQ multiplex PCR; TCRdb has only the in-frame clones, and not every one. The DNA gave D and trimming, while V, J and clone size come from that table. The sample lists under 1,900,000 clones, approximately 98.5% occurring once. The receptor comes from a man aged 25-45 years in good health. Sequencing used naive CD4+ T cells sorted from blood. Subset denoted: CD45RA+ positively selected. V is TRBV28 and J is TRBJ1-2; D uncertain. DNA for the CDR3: TGTGCCAGCAGTCCTACTCCCACGAACTATGGCTACACCTTC. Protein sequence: CASSPTPTNYGYTF.